The sequence of this T cell receptor (beta chain) was determined in a study of blood T cell repertoires in COVID-19. Recruitment covered under 25 US areas and drew participants whose ages spanned about 18 to 100 years. Participant-reported clinical history was the basis for cohort assignment. Original processing notes: Nucleated cell number was recorded as an estimate derived from reference gene primer amplification. Repertoires were generated with immunoSEQ multiplex PCR, while TCRdb's copy carries only in-frame clones and drops some. The D gene and trimming were derived from the DNA, and the V and J assignments and clone size from that table. The repertoire holds 290,000 or so clones, around nine tenths seen once, with roughly 3% in the top ten. This clone was recorded at least ten times. This TCR came from a woman between 18 and 29 years old who had recovered from COVID-19. The sequenced material came from PBMCs or T cells enriched from blood (not recorded which).

The CDR3 spells CASSLGGPYEQYF. The CDR3 bases are TGTGCCAGCAGCTTAGGAGGCCCCTACGAGCAGTACTTC. This chain uses TRBV11-2 with TRBJ2-7; no clear D gene. V was trimmed by 1 base and J by 2 bases, leaving 6 bases between them. The V gene's germline CDR1 is SGHAT and CDR2 FQNNGV. The CDR3 covers 13 residues.